This TCR beta chain was recovered during a study of blood T cell repertoires in COVID-19. About the research overall: The analysed material was cDNA or gDNA that came from T cells, B-cell-depleted T cells, or PBMCs.

Profiling relied on immunoSEQ multiplex PCR, and the TCRdb table lists in-frame clones only, not all of them. The data contain 450,000 to 500,000 clones, approximately 85% of them seen just once; the ten biggest clones take up 3.2%. Germline CDR1 is SGHTS and CDR2 is YDEGEE. This CDR3 has 17 residues. V lost 4 bases to trimming and J lost 4 bases; unmatched junction nucleotides: 14. This rearrangement joins TRBV5-8 to TRBJ2-5; 9 bases fit TRBD1. The sequence came from a human donor in a cohort sampled during active COVID-19. The specimen sequenced was peripheral blood. The chain's CDR3 is CASSPGTTTGGRETQYF. The CDR3 DNA reads TGTGCCAGCAGCCCCGGCACCACAACAGGGGGCCGAGAGACCCAGTACTTC.